The clone carrying this T cell receptor beta chain has a handful of counts. Regarding time point: patch test 3, about 24 weeks after DPC sensitization. Treatment here: therapeutic diphenylcyclopropenone sensitization with weekly scalp DPC. CDR3 length equals 14 residues. Germline loops: CDR1 SGHVS, CDR2 FNYEAQ. V shed 2 bases and J shed 1 base, with 9 bases lying between them. The study used a library that attached unique molecular identifiers to individual cDNA molecules. TCRdb redid the calling of the RACE reads with MiXCR, one entry per CDR3 protein. Of 150,000 to 200,000 distinct CDR3 sequences in the sample, roughly a quarter were seen once. The sample belongs to a study of human T cells and chemical hapten exposure.

This TCR came from a woman aged 18-29 years with alopecia areata. Some clones in this sample may be carry-over from other donors' samples. The source material was whole blood, sampled in connection with sensitization to the hapten diphenylcyclopropenone (DPC). The J gene is TRBJ2-7, the V gene TRBV7-6, with D possibly being TRBD1 or TRBD2 (5 bases each). This CDR3 is CASSLYGGSYEQYF. The CDR3 bases are TGTGCCAGCAGCTTATATGGGGGTTCCTACGAGCAGTACTTC.